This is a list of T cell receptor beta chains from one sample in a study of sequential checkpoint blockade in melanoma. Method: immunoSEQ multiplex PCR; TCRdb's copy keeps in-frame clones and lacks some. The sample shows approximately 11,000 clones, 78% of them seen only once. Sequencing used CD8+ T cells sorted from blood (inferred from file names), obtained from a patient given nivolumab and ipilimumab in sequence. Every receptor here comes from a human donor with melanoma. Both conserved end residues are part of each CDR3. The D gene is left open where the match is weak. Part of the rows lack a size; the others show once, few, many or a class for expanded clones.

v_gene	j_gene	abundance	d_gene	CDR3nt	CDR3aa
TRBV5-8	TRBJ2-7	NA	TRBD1	TGTGCCAGCAGCTCGTACCGGGACAGGGAGACGGAGCAGTACTTC	CASSSYRDRETEQYF
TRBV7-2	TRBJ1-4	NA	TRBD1	TGTGCCAGCAGCTCCCAGGGGGCTCGTAATGAAAAACTGTTTTTT	CASSSQGARNEKLFF
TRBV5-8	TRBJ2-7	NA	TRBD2	TGTGCCAGCAGCCTCGGAGGAAGCGGGGGTCTCTACGAGCAGTACTTC	CASSLGGSGGLYEQYF
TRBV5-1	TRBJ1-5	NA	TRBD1	TGCGCCAGCGGGGCCGGGACAGGGGGCTTGGGCAATCAGCCCCAGCATTTT	CASGAGTGGLGNQPQHF
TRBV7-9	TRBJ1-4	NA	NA	TGTGCCAGCAGCTTAACAGCCACGTTACCTGAGAAACTGTTTTTT	CASSLTATLPEKLFF
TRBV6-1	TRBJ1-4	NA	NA	TGTGCCAGCAGTGATAGCGGTGCGGTCGTGGCAGCTAATGAAAAACTGTTTTTT	CASSDSGAVVAANEKLFF
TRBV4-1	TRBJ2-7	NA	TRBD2	TGCGCCAGCGCCGCGGGGGAGGGCCATGGTTTCTACGAGCAGTACTTT	CASAAGEGHGFYEQYF
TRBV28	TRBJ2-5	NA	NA	TGTGCCAGCACCTCACTAGGCTCACAAGAGACCCAGTACTTC	CASTSLGSQETQYF
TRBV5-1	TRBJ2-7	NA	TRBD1	TGCGCCAGCAGCTTGGCTCACAGGGGGAGGTACGAGCAGTACTTC	CASSLAHRGRYEQYF
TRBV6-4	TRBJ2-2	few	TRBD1	TGTGCCAGCAGTGACTCACAGGGGGCCGGGGAGCTGTTTTTT	CASSDSQGAGELFF
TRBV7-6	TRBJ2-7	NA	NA	TGTGCCAGCAGCTTAGCAGGGACAAGGGACGAGCAGTACTTC	CASSLAGTRDEQYF
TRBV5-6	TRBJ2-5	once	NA	TGTGCCAGCAGCTGGGACAATCAAGAGACCCAGTACTTC	CASSWDNQETQYF
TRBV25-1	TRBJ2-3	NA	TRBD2	TGTGCCAGCAACCAAGACGGGAGGGGCACAGATACGCAGTATTTT	CASNQDGRGTDTQYF
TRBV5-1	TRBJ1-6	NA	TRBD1	TGCGCCAGCAGCCCCGACAGGGGGCTTTCACCCCTCCACTTT	CASSPDRGLSPLHF
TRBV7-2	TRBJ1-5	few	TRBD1	TGTGCCAGCAGCTTAGGTGCGACAGGGTCGAATCAGCCCCAGCATTTT	CASSLGATGSNQPQHF
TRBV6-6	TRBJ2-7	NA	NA	TGTGCCAGCAGTCCTCTCTACGAGCAGTACTTC	CASSPLYEQYF
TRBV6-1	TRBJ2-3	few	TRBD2	TGTGCCAGCAGTGGACTAGCGGGGGGGCCAGATACGCAGTATTTT	CASSGLAGGPDTQYF
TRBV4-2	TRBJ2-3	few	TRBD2	TGTGCCAGCAGCCAGGATAAGGGCGGGGGGGCCACAGATACGCAGTATTTT	CASSQDKGGGATDTQYF
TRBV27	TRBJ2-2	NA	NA	TGTGCCAGCAGTTTGGGCTCACCCTACACCGGGGAGCTGTTTTTT	CASSLGSPYTGELFF
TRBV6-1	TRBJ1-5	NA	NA	TGTGCCAGCAGACGCTCACAGGGAGCCGGGTGGCCCCAGCATTTT	CASRRSQGAGWPQHF
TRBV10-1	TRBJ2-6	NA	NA	TGCGCCAGCAGTTGGGGGACAAGATCGCACAAAAGTCGGGCCAACGTCCTGACTTTC	CASSWGTRSHKSRANVLTF
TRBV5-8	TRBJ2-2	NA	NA	TGTGCCAGCAGCTCGGGACAGAACACCGGGGAGCTGTTTTTT	CASSSGQNTGELFF
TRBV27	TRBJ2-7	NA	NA	TGTGCCAGCAGTTATAGAACAGAGTACTACGAGCAGTACTTC	CASSYRTEYYEQYF
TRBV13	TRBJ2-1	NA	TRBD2	TGTGCCAGCAGCTTGCGACTAGCTCGGAATGAGCAGTTCTTC	CASSLRLARNEQFF
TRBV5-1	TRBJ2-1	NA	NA	TGCGCCAGCAGCGACTTAAATGAGCAGTTCTTC	CASSDLNEQFF
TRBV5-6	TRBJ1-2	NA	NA	TGTGCCAGCAGCGGTCGTCCCCAGGGCGGCTACACCTTC	CASSGRPQGGYTF
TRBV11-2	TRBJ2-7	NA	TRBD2	TGTGCCAGCAGCCCGGGACTAGTCCTGTACTTC	CASSPGLVLYF
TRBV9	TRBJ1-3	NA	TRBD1	TGTGCCAGCAGCGGGACAGGCTCTGGAAACACCATATATTTT	CASSGTGSGNTIYF
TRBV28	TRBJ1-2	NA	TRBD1	TGTGCCAGCAGTTTCACAGGGGGCGACTATGGCTACACCTTC	CASSFTGGDYGYTF
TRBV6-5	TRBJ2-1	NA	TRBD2	TGTGCCAGCAGAGACGGGGGGGACCAGGAGCAGTTCTTC	CASRDGGDQEQFF
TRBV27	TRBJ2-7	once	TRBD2	TGTGCCAGCAGTCCAACATGGACTAGCGGGGGAAACGAGCAGTACTTC	CASSPTWTSGGNEQYF
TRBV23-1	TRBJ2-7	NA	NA	TGCGCCAGCAGCCCACAATTAGCCCGGACAGCATTCTACGAGCAGTACTTC	CASSPQLARTAFYEQYF
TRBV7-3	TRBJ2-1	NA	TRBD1	TGTGCCAGCAGCTTGGGACAGGGGGTTTCCTACAATGAGCAGTTCTTC	CASSLGQGVSYNEQFF
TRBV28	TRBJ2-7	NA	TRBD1	TGTGCCAGCAGTTTAGCGGGCAGGGGGCGTGACGAGCAGTACTTC	CASSLAGRGRDEQYF
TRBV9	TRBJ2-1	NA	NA	TGTGCCAGCAGCGTATATCGGGGAGGCAGGGAGCAGTTCTTC	CASSVYRGGREQFF
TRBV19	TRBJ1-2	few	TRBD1	TGTGCCAGTAGTAGGGGACAGGGAATCGATGGCTACACCTTC	CASSRGQGIDGYTF
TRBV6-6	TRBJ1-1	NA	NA	TGTGCCGTAGCACAGGGTAACACTGAAGCTTTCTTT	CAVAQGNTEAFF
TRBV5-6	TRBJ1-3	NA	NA	TGTGCCAGCAGCTTGGCGGCGGTCTCTGGAAACACCATATATTTT	CASSLAAVSGNTIYF
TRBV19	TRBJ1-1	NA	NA	TGTGCCAGTAGTATTATGGGACACCTGAACACTGAAGCTTTCTTT	CASSIMGHLNTEAFF
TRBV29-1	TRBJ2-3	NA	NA	TGCAGCGTTGAAGATCGGCGACAGGAACCTAGCACAGATACGCAGTATTTT	CSVEDRRQEPSTDTQYF
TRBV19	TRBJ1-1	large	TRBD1	TGTGCCAGTAGTATAATTACATGGACAGGGTCCACTGAAGCTTTCTTT	CASSIITWTGSTEAFF
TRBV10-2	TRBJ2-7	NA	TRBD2	TGCGCCAGCAGTGGCGGGGGGACCCCCTACGAGCAGTACTTC	CASSGGGTPYEQYF
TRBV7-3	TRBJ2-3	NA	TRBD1	TGTGCCAGCAGCTTGACTTCTTCCGGGACAGGAGGTCGCACAGATACGCAGTATTTT	CASSLTSSGTGGRTDTQYF
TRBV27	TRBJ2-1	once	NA	TGTGCCAGCAGTTTCAACCCGACTAGCTACAATGAGCAGTTCTTC	CASSFNPTSYNEQFF
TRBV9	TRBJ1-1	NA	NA	TGTGCCAGCAGCCCCGCTGGGGGCGGAACTGAAGCTTTCTTT	CASSPAGGGTEAFF
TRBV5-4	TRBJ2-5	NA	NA	TGTGCCAGCAGCTTGGAACGGGTTGAGACCCAGTACTTC	CASSLERVETQYF
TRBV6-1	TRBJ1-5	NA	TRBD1	TGTGCCAGCAGTGACACCGATACAGGGGGCAATCAGCCCCAGCATTTT	CASSDTDTGGNQPQHF
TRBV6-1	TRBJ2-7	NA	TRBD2	TGTGCCAGCAGTGAACCGGGACTACCCCCCTACGAGCAGTACTTC	CASSEPGLPPYEQYF
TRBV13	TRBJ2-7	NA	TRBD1	TGTGCCAGCACCATCTGGACAGGGGCCTACGAGCAGTACTTC	CASTIWTGAYEQYF
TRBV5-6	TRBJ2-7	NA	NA	TGTGCCAGCAGCTTGGGGGACTTATCCTACGAGCAGTACTTC	CASSLGDLSYEQYF
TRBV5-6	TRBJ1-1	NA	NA	TGTGCCAGCAGCCCAGACAGAATGAACACTGAAGCTTTCTTT	CASSPDRMNTEAFF
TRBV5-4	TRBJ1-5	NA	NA	TGTGCCAGCAGCTGGGGCCCAGGCAATCAGCCCCAGCATTTT	CASSWGPGNQPQHF